A single sample gave rise to the 8 T cell receptor beta chains below, sequenced in a study of cytomegalovirus exposure and HLA in healthy donors. The PCR made use of 60 Vbeta and 13 Jbeta primers. Method: immunoSEQ multiplex PCR; TCRdb's copy keeps in-frame clones and lacks some. The data show over 150,000 clones, around 82% seen once. Sequenced: PBMCs. Receptors were obtained from a boy aged 2 to 10 in good health and CMV-seronegative.

In this sample, this clone turned up a few times. V gene TRBV6-5 combines with J gene TRBJ2-5; TRBD1 is a possible D gene (5 bases). The CDR3 runs 15 residues. The germline V gene has CDR1 MNHEY and CDR2 SVGAGI. V lost 2 bases to trimming and J lost 4 bases, with 14 bases between them. CDR3 DNA sequence: TGTGCCAGCAGTTACCCAAGGGGCTTGGGAGAGACCCAGTACTTC. Protein product: CASSYPRGLGETQYF.

This clone was detected only once. The chain employs TRBV4-1 and TRBJ1-1; no clear D gene. Trimming removed 1 base from V and 7 bases from J, with 13 bases in between. CDR1 is MGHRA, CDR2 YSYEKL, per germline. The CDR3 is made up of 14 amino acids. The CDR3 spells CASSQGKGVSEAFF. CDR3 nucleotides: TGCGCCAGCAGCCAAGGTAAGGGAGTAAGTGAAGCTTTCTTT.

J is TRBJ2-3 and V is TRBV18; 10 bases map to TRBD2. CDR1 is KGHSH and CDR2 is LQKENI in the germline V gene. CDR3 length: 16 residues. Trimming at V came to 2 bases and at J to 8 bases, leaving 10 bases not matched to a gene. This CDR3 is CASSPGDSGRSGTQYF. CDR3 nucleotides: TGTGCCAGCTCACCAGGGGATAGCGGGAGGAGTGGTACGCAGTATTTT.

In the case of this clone: The sample carries other DNA sequences with the same CDR3. The rearrangement joins TRBV2 to TRBJ1-4; D ambiguous. Trimming cost V 8 bases and J 0 bases, with 13 bases left between them. CDR1 is SNHLY and CDR2 is FYNNEI in the germline V gene. The CDR3 runs to 15 residues. The CDR3 loop is CASGRQVPTNEKLFF. Here the CDR3 DNA reads TGTGCCAGCGGCAGACAAGTTCCAACTAATGAAAAACTGTTTTTT.

The rearrangement joins TRBV2 to TRBJ2-6, with 7 nucleotides matching TRBD1. CDR1 and CDR2 (germline): SNHLY, FYNNEI. This CDR3 is 20 amino acids long. V lost 7 bases and J lost 1; bases outside the gene matches: 19. The CDR3 sequence is CASTGHLKGAALSGANVLTF. The CDR3 DNA reads TGTGCCAGCACGGGTCACCTTAAGGGGGCCGCCCTATCTGGGGCCAACGTCCTGACTTTC.

This chain joins TRBV9 and TRBJ2-2, with TRBD1 identical over 11 bases. J was trimmed by 4 bases and V by 0 bases; bases with no gene match: 11. Germline CDR1 and CDR2: SGDLS and YYNGEE. The CDR3 consists of 19 residues. The DNA for the CDR3 is TGTGCCAGCAGCGTAGGGTTGTCCGGACAGGGGGCGGGCACCGGGGAGCTGTTTTTT. Its translation: CASSVGLSGQGAGTGELFF.

The CDR3 here is CASSRSLSSSYEQYF. The CDR3 bases are TGTGCCAGTAGTCGAAGCCTTTCTAGCTCCTACGAGCAGTACTTC. The gene calls are TRBV19 and TRBJ2-7; D is uncertain. From germline, CDR1 is LNHDA and CDR2 SQIVND (reference sequence). Between the trimmed V and J ends, which lost 5 bases and 0 bases, there was a span of 14 bases. This CDR3 contains 15 residues.

The chain uses TRBV5-4 and TRBJ2-3; tentative D call: TRBD2 (6 bases). V gave up 3 bases and J gave up 0 bases, with 11 bases separating them. Germline CDR1 and CDR2: SGHNT and YYREEE (reference sequence). This CDR3 has 15 residues. CDR3 sequence (DNA): TGTGCCAGCAGCTGGGCGGGGACTAGCACAGATACGCAGTATTTT. Encoded protein: CASSWAGTSTDTQYF.